The source of this T cell receptor beta chain is a study of T-cell memory formation after mild COVID-19. MiXCR, run by TCRdb on the 5' RACE reads, gives a single entry per CDR3 protein. In the table there are a few hundred thousand distinct CDR3 sequences, around 19% of which are singletons. This clonotype was counted many times. Its target is not known. Germline V gene data show CDR1 as MDHEN and CDR2 as SYDVKM. This CDR3 is 14 amino acids long. Trimming removed 11 bases at V and 6 bases at J, with 17 bases between. The study's findings and limits: Among clones peaking at day 37 in the second wave, SARS-CoV-2 specificity remained unconfirmed. Pre-infection memory contained some responding clones, which suggested that cross-reactive memory had joined. Chiefly within CM and EM were the contracting CD4+ clones; CD8+ ones were within EMRA.

The chain combines TRBV28 with TRBJ1-6; unclear D gene. The material sequenced was PBMCs or a T cell subset sorted from them (not recorded which). This sequence was found in a man aged 18-30 years who had mild COVID-19 (a few samples of this study predate the infection). Cell type and time point are not known. Here the CDR3 reads CAGCDTGSNSPLHF. The DNA for the CDR3 is TGTGCCGGCTGCGATACGGGGAGTAATTCACCCCTCCACTTT.